This TCR beta chain was obtained from a study of shared clonotypes between healthy human individuals. Per the original methods: ImmunoSEQ gave junction-only sequences without quality scores, so filtering differed. The protocol was immunoSEQ multiplex PCR, while the TCRdb copy is restricted to in-frame clones and leaves out a portion. D and trimming were read from the DNA, whereas the V and J calls and clone size are those reported in that table. The repertoire includes 530,000 or so clones, about 75% of them detected once, and under 15% sits in the top ten. Regarding this clone: Its antigen remains unidentified.

Germline assignment: CDR1 SQVTM and CDR2 ANQGSEA. The CDR3 runs to 16 residues. V was shortened by 1 base and J by 4 bases, with 19 bases between the two germline ends. Study results and limitations: Read depth was anticipated to influence clonotype sharing among donors.

Sequences were obtained from PBMCs. The clonotype comes from a woman aged 40 to 50 in good health. Some clones in this sample may be carry-over from other donors' samples. The chain couples TRBV29-1 to TRBJ1-2; D unresolved. The CDR3 loop is CSVEGKSGRWPYGYTF. The CDR3 DNA follows: TGCAGCGTTGAAGGGAAATCGGGGAGATGGCCCTATGGCTACACCTTC. The full variable domain, rest sourced from reference TRBV29-1 and TRBJ1-2, is SAVISQKPSRDICQRGTSLTIQCQVDSQVTMMFWYRQQPGQSLTLIATANQGSEATYESGFVIDKFPISRPNLTFSTLTVSNMSPEDSSIYLCSVEGKSGRWPYGYTFGSGTRLTVV.